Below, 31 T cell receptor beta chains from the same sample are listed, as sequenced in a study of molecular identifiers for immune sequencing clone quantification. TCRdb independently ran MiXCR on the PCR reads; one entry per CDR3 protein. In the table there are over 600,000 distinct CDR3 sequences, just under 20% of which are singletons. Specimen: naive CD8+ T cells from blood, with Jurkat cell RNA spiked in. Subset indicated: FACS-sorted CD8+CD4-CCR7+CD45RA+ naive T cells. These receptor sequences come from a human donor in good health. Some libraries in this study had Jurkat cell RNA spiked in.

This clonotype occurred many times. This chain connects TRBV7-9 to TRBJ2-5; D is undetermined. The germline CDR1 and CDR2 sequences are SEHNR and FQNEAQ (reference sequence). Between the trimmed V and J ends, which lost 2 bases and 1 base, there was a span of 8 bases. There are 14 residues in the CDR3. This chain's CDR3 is CASSLPSAQETQYF. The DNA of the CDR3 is TGTGCCAGCAGCTTACCGTCGGCCCAAGAGACCCAGTACTTC.

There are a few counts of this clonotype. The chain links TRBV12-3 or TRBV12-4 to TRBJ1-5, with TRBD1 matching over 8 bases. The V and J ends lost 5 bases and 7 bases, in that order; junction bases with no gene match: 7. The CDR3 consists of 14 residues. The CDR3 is CASSNRTGRQPQHF. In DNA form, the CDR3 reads TGTGCCAGCAGTAACCGGACAGGGCGGCAGCCCCAGCATTTT.

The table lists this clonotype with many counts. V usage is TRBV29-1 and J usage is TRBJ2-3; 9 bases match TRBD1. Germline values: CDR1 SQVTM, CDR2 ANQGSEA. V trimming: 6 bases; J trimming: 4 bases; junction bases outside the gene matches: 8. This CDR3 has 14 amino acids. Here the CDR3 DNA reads TGCAGCGTCGACGGGACAGGGTGGGCAGATACGCAGTATTTT. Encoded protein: CSVDGTGWADTQYF.

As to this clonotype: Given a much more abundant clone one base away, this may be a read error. The CDR3: CASETNTGELFF. CDR3 sequence (DNA): TGTGCCAGCGAGACTAACACCGGGGAGCTGTTTTTT. V gene TRBV12-3 or TRBV12-4 combines with J gene TRBJ2-2; D not certain. The CDR3 has 12 residues. The ends were cut back, 8 bases at V and 2 bases at J, with 6 bases in the middle.

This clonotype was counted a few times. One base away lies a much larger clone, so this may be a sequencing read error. The CDR3 region has the DNA TGTGCCAGCAGCCCCCGGACAGGGTTTTCTGAAGTTTTCTTT. Amino acid sequence: CASSPRTGFSEVFF. V and J are TRBV7-9 and TRBJ1-1, with 8 positions matching TRBD1. Germline V gene lookup returns CDR1 SEHNR and CDR2 FQNEAQ (reference sequence). The CDR3 contains 14 residues.

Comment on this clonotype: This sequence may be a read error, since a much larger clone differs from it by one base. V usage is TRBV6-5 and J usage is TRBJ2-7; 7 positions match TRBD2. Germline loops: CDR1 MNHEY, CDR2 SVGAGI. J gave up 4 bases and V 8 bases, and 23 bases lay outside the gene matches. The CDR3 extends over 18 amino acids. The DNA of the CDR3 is TGTGCCAGCTCCCCGAATTGGGGGAGGGGAGGGAGTGAGTACGAGCAGTACTTC. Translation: CASSPNWGRGGSEYEQYF.

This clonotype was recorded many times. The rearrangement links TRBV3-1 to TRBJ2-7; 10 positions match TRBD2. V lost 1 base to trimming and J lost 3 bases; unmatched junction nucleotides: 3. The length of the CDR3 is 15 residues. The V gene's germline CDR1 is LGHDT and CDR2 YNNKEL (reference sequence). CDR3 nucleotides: TGTGCCAGCAGCCAAGGGACTAGCGGTAACTACGAGCAGTACTTC. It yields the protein CASSQGTSGNYEQYF.

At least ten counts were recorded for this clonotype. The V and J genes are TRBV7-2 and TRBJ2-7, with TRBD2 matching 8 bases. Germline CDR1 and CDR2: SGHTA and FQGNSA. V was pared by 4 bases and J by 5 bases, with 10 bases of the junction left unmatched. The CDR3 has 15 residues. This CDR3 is CASSWVGGELNEQYF. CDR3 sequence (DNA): TGTGCCAGCAGCTGGGTCGGGGGGGAGTTGAACGAGCAGTACTTC.

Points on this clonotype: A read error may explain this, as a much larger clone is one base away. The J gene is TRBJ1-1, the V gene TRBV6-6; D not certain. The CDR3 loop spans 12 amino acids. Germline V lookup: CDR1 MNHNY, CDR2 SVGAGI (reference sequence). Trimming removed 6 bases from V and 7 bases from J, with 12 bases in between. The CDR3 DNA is TGTGCCAGCAGAGGACGGGCCTATGAAGCTTTCTTT. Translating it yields CASRGRAYEAFF.

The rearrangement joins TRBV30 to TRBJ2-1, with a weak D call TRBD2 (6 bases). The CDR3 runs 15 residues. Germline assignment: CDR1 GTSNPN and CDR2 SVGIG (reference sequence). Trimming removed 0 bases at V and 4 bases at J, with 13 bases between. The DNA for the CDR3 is TGTGCCTGGAGTGTTGATGGCGGGGTTTACAATGAGCAGTTCTTC. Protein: CAWSVDGGVYNEQFF.

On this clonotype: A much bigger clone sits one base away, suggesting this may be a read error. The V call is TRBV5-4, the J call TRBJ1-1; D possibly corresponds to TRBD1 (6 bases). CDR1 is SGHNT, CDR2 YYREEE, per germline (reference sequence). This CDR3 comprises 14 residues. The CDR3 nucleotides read TGTGCCAGCAGCTTTGGTAGGGGGGGCACTGAAGCTCTCTTT. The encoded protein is CASSFGRGGTEALF.

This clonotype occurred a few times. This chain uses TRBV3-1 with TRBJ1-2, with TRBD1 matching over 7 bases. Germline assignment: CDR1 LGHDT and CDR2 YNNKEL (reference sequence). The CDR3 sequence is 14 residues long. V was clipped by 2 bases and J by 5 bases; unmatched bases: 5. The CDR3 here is CASSQSGTAYGYTF. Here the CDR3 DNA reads TGTGCCAGCAGCCAATCTGGGACAGCGTATGGCTACACCTTC.

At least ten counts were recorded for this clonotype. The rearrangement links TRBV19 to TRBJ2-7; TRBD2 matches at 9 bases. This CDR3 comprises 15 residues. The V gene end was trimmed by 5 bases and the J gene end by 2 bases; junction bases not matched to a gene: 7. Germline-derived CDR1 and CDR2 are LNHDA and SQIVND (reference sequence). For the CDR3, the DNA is TGTGCCAGTAGTGGCGGGGTAGCGGGAGCCTACGAGCAGTACTTC. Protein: CASSGGVAGAYEQYF.

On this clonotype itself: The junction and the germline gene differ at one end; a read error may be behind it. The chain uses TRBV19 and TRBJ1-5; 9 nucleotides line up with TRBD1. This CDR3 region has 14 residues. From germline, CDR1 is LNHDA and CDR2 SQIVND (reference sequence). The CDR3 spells CASSTTGGYQAQHF. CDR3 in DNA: TGTGCCAGTAGTACGACAGGGGGATATCAGGCCCAGCATTTT.

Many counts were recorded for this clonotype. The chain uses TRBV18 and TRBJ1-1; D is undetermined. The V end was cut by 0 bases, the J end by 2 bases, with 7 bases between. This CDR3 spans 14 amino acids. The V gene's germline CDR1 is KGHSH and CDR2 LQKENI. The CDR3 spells CASSPPSGNTEAFF. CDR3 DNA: TGTGCCAGCTCACCACCGTCAGGAAACACTGAAGCTTTCTTT.

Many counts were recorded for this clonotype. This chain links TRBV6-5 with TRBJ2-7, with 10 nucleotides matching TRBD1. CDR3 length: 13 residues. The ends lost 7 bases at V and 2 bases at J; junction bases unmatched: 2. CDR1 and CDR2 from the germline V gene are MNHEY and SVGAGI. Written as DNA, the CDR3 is TGTGCCAGCAAAGGGACAGGGGCCTACGAGCAGTACTTC. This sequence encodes CASKGTGAYEQYF.

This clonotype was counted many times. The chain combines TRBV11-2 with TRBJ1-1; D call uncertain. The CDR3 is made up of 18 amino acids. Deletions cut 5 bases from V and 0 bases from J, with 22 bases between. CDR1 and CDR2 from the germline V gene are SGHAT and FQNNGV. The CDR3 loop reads CASSLPWESASMNTEAFF. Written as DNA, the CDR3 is TGTGCCAGCAGCCTCCCGTGGGAGTCGGCGTCAATGAACACTGAAGCTTTCTTT.

The CDR3 bases are TGTGCCAGCAGTCCTCTTCGGACTGGGCAAGAGACCCAGTACTTC. Protein product: CASSPLRTGQETQYF. The V call is TRBV27, the J call TRBJ2-5; the D gene is possibly TRBD2 (5 bases). Trimming pared 5 bases from V and 2 bases from J, leaving 15 bases between. Germline CDR1 is MNHEY and CDR2 is SMNVEV (reference sequence). The CDR3 is 15 residues long.

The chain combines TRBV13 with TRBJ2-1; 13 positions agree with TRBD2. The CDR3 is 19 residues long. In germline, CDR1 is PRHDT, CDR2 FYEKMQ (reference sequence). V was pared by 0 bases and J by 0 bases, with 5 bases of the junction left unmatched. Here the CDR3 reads CASSLGLAGGPFSYNEQFF. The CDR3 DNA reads TGTGCCAGCAGCTTAGGACTAGCGGGGGGGCCATTCTCCTACAATGAGCAGTTCTTC.

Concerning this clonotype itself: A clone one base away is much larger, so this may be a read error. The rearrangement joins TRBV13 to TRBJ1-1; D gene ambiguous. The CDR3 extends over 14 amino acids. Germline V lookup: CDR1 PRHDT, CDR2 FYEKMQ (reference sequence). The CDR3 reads CASGLRGSPYEAFF. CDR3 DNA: TGTGCCAGCGGCTTACGCGGGAGCCCATATGAAGCTTTCTTT.

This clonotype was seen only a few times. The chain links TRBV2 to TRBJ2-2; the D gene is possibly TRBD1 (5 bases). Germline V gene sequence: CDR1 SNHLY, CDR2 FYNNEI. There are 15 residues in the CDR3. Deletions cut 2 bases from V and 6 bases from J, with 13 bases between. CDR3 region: CASSEYDSPSGELFF. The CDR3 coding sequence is TGTGCCAGCAGTGAATATGACAGCCCTTCCGGGGAGCTGTTTTTT.

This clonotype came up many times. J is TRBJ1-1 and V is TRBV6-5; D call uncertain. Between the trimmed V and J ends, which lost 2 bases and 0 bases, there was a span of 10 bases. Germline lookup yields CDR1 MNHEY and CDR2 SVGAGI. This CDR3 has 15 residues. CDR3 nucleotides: TGTGCCAGCAGTTACCTAGCGGACGTGAACACTGAAGCTTTCTTT. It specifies CASSYLADVNTEAFF.

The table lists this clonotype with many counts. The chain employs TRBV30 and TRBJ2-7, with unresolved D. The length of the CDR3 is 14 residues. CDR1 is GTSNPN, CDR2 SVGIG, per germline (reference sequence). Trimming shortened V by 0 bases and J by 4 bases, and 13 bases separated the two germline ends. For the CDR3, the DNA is TGTGCCTGGAGTGTAGGCACGGCCAGGTACGAGCAGTACTTC. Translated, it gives CAWSVGTARYEQYF. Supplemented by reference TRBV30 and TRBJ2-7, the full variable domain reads SQTIHQWPATLVQPVGSPLSLECTVEGTSNPNLYWYRQAAGRGLQLLFYSVGIGQISSEVPQNLSASRPQDRQFILSSKKLLLSDSGFYLCAWSVGTARYEQYFGPGTRLTVT.

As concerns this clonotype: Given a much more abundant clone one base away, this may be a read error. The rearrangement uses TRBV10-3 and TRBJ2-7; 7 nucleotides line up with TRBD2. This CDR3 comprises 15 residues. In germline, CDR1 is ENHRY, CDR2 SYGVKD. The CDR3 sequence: CAIGESGLVDYEQYF. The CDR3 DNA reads TGTGCCATCGGTGAGTCTGGACTAGTCGACTACGAGCAGTACTTC.

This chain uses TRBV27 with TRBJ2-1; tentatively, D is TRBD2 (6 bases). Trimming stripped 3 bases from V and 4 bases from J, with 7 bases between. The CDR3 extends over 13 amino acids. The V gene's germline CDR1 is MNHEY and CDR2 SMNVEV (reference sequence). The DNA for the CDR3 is TGTGCCAGCAGTTTGCGGGAATACAATGAGCAGTTCTTC. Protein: CASSLREYNEQFF.

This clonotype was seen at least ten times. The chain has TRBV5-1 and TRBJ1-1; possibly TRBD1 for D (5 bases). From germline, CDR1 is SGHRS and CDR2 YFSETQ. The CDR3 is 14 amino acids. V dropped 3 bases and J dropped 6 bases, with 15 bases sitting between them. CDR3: CASSSTLDKAEAFF. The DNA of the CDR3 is TGCGCCAGCAGCTCTACTCTGGACAAGGCTGAAGCTTTCTTT. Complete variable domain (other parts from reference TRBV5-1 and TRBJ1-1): KAGVTQTPRYLIKTRGQQVTLSCSPISGHRSVSWYQQTPGQGLQFLFEYFSETQRNKGNFPGRFSGRQFSNSRSEMNVSTLELGDSALYLCASSSTLDKAEAFFGQGTRLTVV.

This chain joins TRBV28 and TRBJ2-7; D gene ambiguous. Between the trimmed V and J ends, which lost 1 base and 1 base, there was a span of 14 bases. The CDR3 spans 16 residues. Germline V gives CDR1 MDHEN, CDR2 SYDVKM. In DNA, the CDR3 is TGTGCCAGCAGTTTATACTCTGGCGGCCAGTCCTACGAGCAGTACTTC. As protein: CASSLYSGGQSYEQYF.

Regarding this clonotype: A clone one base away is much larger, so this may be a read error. The CDR3 nucleotides read TGTGTCAGCAGCTTTGCGTATCCCGGGGACGAGCAGTACTTC. It translates to CVSSFAYPGDEQYF. The chain combines TRBV7-9 with TRBJ2-7, with D maybe TRBD2 (5 bases). The CDR3 loop spans 14 amino acids. CDR1 SEHNR and CDR2 FQNEAQ come from the germline V gene (reference sequence).

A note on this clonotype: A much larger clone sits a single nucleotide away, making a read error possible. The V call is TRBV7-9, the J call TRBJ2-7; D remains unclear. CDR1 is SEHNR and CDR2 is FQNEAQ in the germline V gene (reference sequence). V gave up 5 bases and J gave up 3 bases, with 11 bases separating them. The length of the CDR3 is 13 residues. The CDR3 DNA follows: TGTGCCAGCAGCCCCGACATACGCTACGAGCAGTACTTC. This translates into CASSPDIRYEQYF.

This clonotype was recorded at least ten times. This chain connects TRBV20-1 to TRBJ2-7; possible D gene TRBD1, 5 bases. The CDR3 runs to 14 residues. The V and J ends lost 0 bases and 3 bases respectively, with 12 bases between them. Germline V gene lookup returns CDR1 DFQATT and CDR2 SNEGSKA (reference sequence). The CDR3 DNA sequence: TGCAGTGCTAGAGATCAAGGGGTTAGCTACGAGCAGTACTTC. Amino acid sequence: CSARDQGVSYEQYF.

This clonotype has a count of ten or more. CDR3 DNA sequence: TGTGCCAGCAGCTCAGTTCGTCCGGGGACAACTAATGAAAAACTGTTTTTT. Translation gives CASSSVRPGTTNEKLFF. J is TRBJ1-4 and V is TRBV7-8; D gene uncertain. The CDR3 covers 17 residues. V lost 4 bases and J 0 bases, leaving 15 bases between the germline ends. Germline CDR1 and CDR2: SGHVS and FQNEAQ.